The 28 T cell receptor beta chains listed next were all sequenced from one sample in a study of cytomegalovirus exposure and HLA in healthy donors. PCR primers comprised 60 Vbeta and 13 Jbeta primers. Sequenced by immunoSEQ multiplex PCR; TCRdb stores in-frame clones only, minus some. The table has 100,000 or so clones, 60% to 80% seen once. Sequenced input: PBMCs. All receptors derive from a man aged 30-40 years in good health and CMV-seronegative.

The gene calls are TRBV12-5 and TRBJ2-1, with D maybe TRBD2 (5 bases). The CDR3 loop spans 14 amino acids. Germline assignment: CDR1 LGHNT and CDR2 FRNRAP. Trimming pared 0 bases from V and 5 bases from J, leaving 8 bases between. CDR3 sequence reads: CASGLVTGNNEQFF. The CDR3, as DNA: TGTGCTAGTGGTTTGGTAACCGGGAACAATGAGCAGTTCTTC.

The chain joins TRBV27 to TRBJ2-5; 9 positions agree with TRBD1. Germline V lookup: CDR1 MNHEY, CDR2 SMNVEV (reference sequence). The CDR3 runs to 16 residues. With V trimmed by 5 bases and J by 5 bases, 12 bases remained unmatched. CDR3 sequence reads: CASSPRRTGVMETQYF. In DNA, the CDR3 is TGTGCCAGCAGTCCCCGAAGGACAGGGGTGATGGAGACCCAGTACTTC.

The chain is built from TRBV11-1 and TRBJ1-1, with no clear D. The CDR3 totals 16 residues. CDR1 and CDR2 (germline): SGHAT, FQDESV (reference sequence). With 1 base removed from V and 1 base from J, the gap between germline ends came to 13 bases. CDR3 in DNA: TGTGCCAGCAGCTTAGGTAGTTGGTCCGGGAACACTGAAGCTTTCTTT. Amino acids: CASSLGSWSGNTEAFF.

This clone was recorded once. The chain recombines TRBV7-2 with TRBJ2-2; 11 nucleotides match TRBD1. V gave up 2 bases and J gave up 6 bases; unmatched junction bases: 2. The CDR3 runs to 15 residues. Germline V lookup: CDR1 SGHTA, CDR2 FQGNSA. The CDR3 DNA reads TGTGCCAGCAGCTTACGGACAGGGGGCGCCGGGGAGCTGTTTTTT. Translating gives CASSLRTGGAGELFF.

V usage is TRBV28 and J usage is TRBJ2-1; 8 nucleotides match TRBD2. CDR3 length: 15 amino acids. Germline lookup yields CDR1 MDHEN and CDR2 SYDVKM. V lost 3 bases to trimming and J lost 7 bases; unmatched junction nucleotides: 8. CDR3 nucleotides: TGTGCCAGCAGTTTGGGCGGGAGGCTGGGTAATGAGCAGTTCTTC. It codes for CASSLGGRLGNEQFF.

The rearrangement uses TRBV28 and TRBJ1-2; D gene ambiguous. CDR1 is MDHEN, CDR2 SYDVKM, per germline. Trimming removed 7 bases at V and 0 bases at J, with 3 bases between. The length of the CDR3 is 11 residues. Written as DNA, the CDR3 is TGTGCCAGCACTTCTAACTATGGCTACACCTTC. Translating it yields CASTSNYGYTF.

The rearrangement joins TRBV7-2 to TRBJ2-5; unclear D gene. V was trimmed by 5 bases and J by 1 base, leaving 8 bases between them. In germline, CDR1 is SGHTA, CDR2 FQGNSA. This CDR3 spans 13 amino acids. CDR3 DNA: TGTGCCAGCAGCCCTAGAGTCCAAGAGACCCAGTACTTC. Protein sequence: CASSPRVQETQYF.

The chain has TRBV5-1 and TRBJ2-2; 7 bases are shared with TRBD2. Germline loops: CDR1 SGHRS, CDR2 YFSETQ. V dropped 5 bases and J dropped 6; count of bases not matched to a gene: 10. CDR3 length: 15 residues. This CDR3 reads CASREGAGVAGELFF. CDR3 DNA sequence: TGCGCCAGCAGGGAAGGTGCGGGAGTAGCCGGGGAGCTGTTTTTT.

The V call is TRBV5-5, the J call TRBJ1-3; tentative D call: TRBD1 (6 bases). V gave up 2 bases and J gave up 1 base, with 19 bases separating them. The CDR3 is 18 residues long. Germline assignment: CDR1 SGHKS and CDR2 YYEKEE (reference sequence). CDR3 DNA sequence: TGTGCCAGCAGCTTCTCTCTCCGGGACATAATATCTGGAAACACCATATATTTT. Amino acid sequence: CASSFSLRDIISGNTIYF.

This clone was counted a few times. The chain is built from TRBV29-1 and TRBJ2-1, with 8 nucleotides matching TRBD1. CDR1 SQVTM and CDR2 ANQGSEA come from the germline V gene. Germline trimming cut 1 base from V and 8 bases from J; bases unmatched to any gene: 10. The CDR3 is 15 residues long. The CDR3 region has the DNA TGCAGCGTTGAAGTGCGGCAGGGGGCAAGGGATGAGCAGTTCTTC. Protein: CSVEVRQGARDEQFF.

This clone was picked up a small number of times. The CDR3 DNA sequence: TGTGCCAGTAGTATAGGGGCAGTTAGCAATCAGCCCCAGCATTTT. It is translated as CASSIGAVSNQPQHF. The gene calls are TRBV19 and TRBJ1-5; D remains unclear. Germline V lookup: CDR1 LNHDA, CDR2 SQIVND (reference sequence). V was shortened by 1 base and J by 0 bases, with 7 bases between the two germline ends. This CDR3 comprises 15 residues.

This clone has only a few counts. The chain combines TRBV6-5 with TRBJ2-7; possibly TRBD2 for D (6 bases). V dropped 7 bases and J dropped 0 bases, with 13 bases sitting between them. Germline loops: CDR1 MNHEY, CDR2 SVGAGI. The CDR3 is 14 residues long. The CDR3 DNA is TGTGCCAGCAAAGCTAGCGCCCTCTCCTACGAGCAGTACTTC. Its protein product is CASKASALSYEQYF.

The chain recombines TRBV28 with TRBJ2-3; possibly TRBD1 for D (5 bases). Germline loops: CDR1 MDHEN, CDR2 SYDVKM. The CDR3 sequence is 15 residues long. Trimming took off 3 bases at V and 5 bases at J, with 15 bases between the two ends. The CDR3 sequence: CASSLGRQLLDTQYF. Here the CDR3 DNA reads TGTGCCAGCAGTTTGGGCAGACAGCTATTAGATACGCAGTATTTT.

This clone came up a few times. The V call is TRBV29-1, the J call TRBJ2-1, with 8 positions matching TRBD2. CDR1 and CDR2 (germline): SQVTM, ANQGSEA. The V segment lost 6 bases and the J segment 3 bases; nucleotides outside the gene matches: 10. The CDR3 has 15 amino acids. CDR3: CSVDGAGVRYNEQFF. As DNA, the CDR3 is TGCAGCGTCGACGGAGCGGGAGTCCGCTACAATGAGCAGTTCTTC.

The V gene is TRBV28, the J gene TRBJ2-1, with 7 positions matching TRBD2. Per germline, CDR1 MDHEN and CDR2 SYDVKM. V lost 3 bases to trimming and J lost 8 bases; unmatched junction nucleotides: 10. The CDR3 length is 15 residues. For the CDR3, the DNA is TGTGCCAGCAGTTTTCGGGGGAGGGCCCTCGATGAGCAGTTCTTC. This gives the protein CASSFRGRALDEQFF. The full variable domain, in which reference TRBV28 and TRBJ2-1 provide the parts outside the CDR3, is DVKVTQSSRYLVKRTGEKVFLECVQDMDHENMFWYRQDPGLGLRLIYFSYDVKMKEKGDIPEGYSVSREKKERFSLILESASTNQTSMYLCASSFRGRALDEQFFGPGTRLTVL.

The table lists this clone with a few counts. The chain uses TRBV11-2 and TRBJ2-5; TRBD2 agrees at 12 bases. Looked up from germline, CDR1 is SGHAT and CDR2 is FQNNGV. The CDR3 has 16 residues. V dropped 3 bases and J dropped 5; count of bases not matched to a gene: 7. The CDR3 region has the DNA TGTGCCAGCAGCTTGGCTAGCGGGAGGGCAGGCGAGACCCAGTACTTC. Translating it yields CASSLASGRAGETQYF.

V and J are TRBV19 and TRBJ2-7; 12 positions agree with TRBD2. The CDR3 has 15 amino acids. The germline V gene encodes CDR1 LNHDA and CDR2 SQIVND (reference sequence). V lost 3 bases and J lost 5; bases outside the gene matches: 5. The DNA of the CDR3 is TGTGCCAGTAGTATCACGACTAGCGGGAGTCACGAGCAGTACTTC. It yields the protein CASSITTSGSHEQYF.

This chain links TRBV7-3 with TRBJ2-1; a weak D match, TRBD2 (6 bases). V lost 4 bases and J 0 bases, leaving 13 bases between the germline ends. There are 16 residues in the CDR3. Germline CDR1 reads SGHTA; CDR2 reads FQGTGA. CDR3 sequence (DNA): TGTGCCAGCAGCTCCCGGAGCGGGCTCTCCTACAATGAGCAGTTCTTC. This encodes CASSSRSGLSYNEQFF.

Only one count was recorded for this clone. This chain links TRBV18 with TRBJ1-2; the match to TRBD1 covers 8 bases. CDR3 size: 13 residues. Germline trimming cut 6 bases from V and 4 bases from J; bases unmatched to any gene: 4. Germline values: CDR1 KGHSH, CDR2 LQKENI. The CDR3 DNA sequence: TGTGCCAGCTCGCCGGGACAGGCCTATGGCTACACCTTC. Translated, it gives CASSPGQAYGYTF. The full variable domain, rest sourced from reference TRBV18 and TRBJ1-2, is NAGVMQNPRHLVRRRGQEARLRCSPMKGHSHVYWYRQLPEEGLKFMVYLQKENIIDESGMPKERFSAEFPKEGPSILRIQQVVRGDSAAYFCASSPGQAYGYTFGSGTRLTVV.

The chain is built from TRBV9 and TRBJ2-2, with 10 bases lining up with TRBD2. V dropped 3 bases and J dropped 6; count of bases not matched to a gene: 8. CDR1 and CDR2 (germline): SGDLS, YYNGEE. The CDR3 has 16 amino acids. CDR3 residues: CASSALLAGGPGELFF. In DNA, the CDR3 is TGTGCCAGCAGCGCCCTCTTAGCGGGAGGCCCCGGGGAGCTGTTTTTT. The whole variable domain, remainder taken from reference TRBV9 and TRBJ2-2, is DSGVTQTPKHLITATGQRVTLRCSPRSGDLSVYWYQQSLDQGLQFLIQYYNGEERAKGNILERFSAQQFPDLHSELNLSSLELGDSALYFCASSALLAGGPGELFFGEGSRLTVL.

CDR3 amino acids: CASSIAGQTNYEQYF. In nucleotides, the CDR3 is TGTGCCAGTAGTATAGCAGGACAGACTAACTACGAGCAGTACTTC. The gene calls are TRBV19 and TRBJ2-7, with TRBD1 as a possible D gene (6 bases). CDR3 length: 15 residues. The germline gives CDR1 LNHDA, CDR2 SQIVND (reference sequence). The germline V and J ends were trimmed by 1 base and 3 bases, with 13 bases remaining between them.

The table lists this clone with a count of one. This chain links TRBV7-3 with TRBJ2-2, with D perhaps matching TRBD2 (5 bases). Trimming removed 3 bases from V and 4 bases from J, with 15 bases in between. Germline V gene lookup returns CDR1 SGHTA and CDR2 FQGTGA. The CDR3 has 16 amino acids. This CDR3 reads CASSFSGSRSTGELFF. For the CDR3, the DNA is TGTGCCAGCAGCTTCTCTGGGAGTCGCAGCACCGGGGAGCTGTTTTTT.

J is TRBJ2-5 and V is TRBV25-1, with 7 bases matching TRBD2. The CDR3 length is 13 residues. J was trimmed by 5 bases and V by 3 bases; bases with no gene match: 3. Germline-derived CDR1 and CDR2 are MGHDK and SYGVNS. CDR3 sequence: CASSDRLAETQYF. The CDR3 DNA reads as TGTGCCAGCAGTGACCGACTAGCTGAGACCCAGTACTTC.

This clone came up a few times. The V call is TRBV4-1, the J call TRBJ2-3; a possible D gene is TRBD2 (6 bases). Germline lookup yields CDR1 MGHRA and CDR2 YSYEKL. This CDR3 contains 15 residues. Trimming took 0 bases from V and 4 from J, leaving 11 bases between them. CDR3: CASSQDPGVPDTQYF. The CDR3 DNA reads TGCGCCAGCAGCCAAGACCCGGGAGTACCAGATACGCAGTATTTT.

The chain has TRBV7-2 and TRBJ1-1; unclear D gene. The CDR3 spans 15 residues. Germline CDR1 reads SGHTA; CDR2 reads FQGNSA. V was cut by 1 base and J by 0 bases, with 9 bases left in between. CDR3 sequence reads: CASSLGAALNTEAFF. In DNA, the CDR3 is TGTGCCAGCAGCTTAGGGGCAGCTTTGAACACTGAAGCTTTCTTT.

The chain has TRBV6-6 and TRBJ2-1, with 7 bases lining up with TRBD2. Germline values: CDR1 MNHNY, CDR2 SVGAGI (reference sequence). This CDR3 has 16 residues. The V gene end was trimmed by 0 bases and the J gene end by 2 bases; junction bases not matched to a gene: 4. The DNA for the CDR3 is TGTGCCAGCAGTTACTCGACGGGAGGAGCCTACAATGAGCAGTTCTTC. Translated, it gives CASSYSTGGAYNEQFF.

V is TRBV7-3 and J is TRBJ2-1, with TRBD1 matching over 7 bases. In germline, CDR1 is SGHTA, CDR2 FQGTGA. With V trimmed by 3 bases and J by 7 bases, 6 bases remained unmatched. The CDR3 is 14 residues long. CDR3: CASSFQSQGNEQFF. The DNA of the CDR3 is TGTGCCAGCAGCTTCCAATCACAGGGGAATGAGCAGTTCTTC.

This sequence joins TRBV30 and TRBJ1-5; 8 nucleotides align to TRBD1. Trimming removed 3 bases from V and 3 bases from J; junction bases left unmatched: 4. Germline V gene data show CDR1 as GTSNPN and CDR2 as SVGIG (reference sequence). The CDR3 totals 14 residues. The CDR3 spells CAWSRTGNNQPQHF. The CDR3 coding sequence is TGTGCCTGGAGCAGGACAGGGAACAATCAGCCCCAGCATTTT. Full variable domain (missing parts from reference TRBV30 and TRBJ1-5): SQTIHQWPATLVQPVGSPLSLECTVEGTSNPNLYWYRQAAGRGLQLLFYSVGIGQISSEVPQNLSASRPQDRQFILSSKKLLLSDSGFYLCAWSRTGNNQPQHFGDGTRLSIL.